A selection of T cell receptor beta chains follows, all from one sample in a study of control samples from healthy donors and cancer patients. Profiling relied on immunoSEQ multiplex PCR, and the TCRdb table lists in-frame clones only, not all of them. The data hold 63,000 or so clones, with roughly nine tenths observed a single time. Sequenced: PBMCs. These receptors were obtained from a man between 60 and 75 years old with colorectal cancer. The CDR3 runs from the conserved cysteine through the conserved F or W. The D gene is left open where the match is weak. Clone size is shown for a subset of rows, as once, few, many or a class of expanded clone.

v_call	j_call	clone_size	d_call	cdr3_aa	cdr3_nt
TRBV6-2/TRBV6-3	TRBJ1-1	few	-	CASSYVWGAEAFF	TGTGCCAGCAGTTATGTGTGGGGGGCTGAAGCTTTCTTT
TRBV3-1/TRBV3-2	TRBJ1-1	-	-	CASSQDVLWGNTEAFF	TGTGCCAGCAGCCAAGATGTCCTTTGGGGGAACACTGAAGCTTTCTTT
TRBV11-2	TRBJ2-5	-	TRBD2	CASSPLAGAPQETQYF	TGTGCCAGCAGCCCCCTAGCGGGGGCCCCCCAAGAGACCCAGTACTTC
TRBV12-3/TRBV12-4	TRBJ2-3	-	-	CASSPKDTQYF	TGTGCCAGCAGCCCCAAAGATACGCAGTATTTT
TRBV12-5	TRBJ2-5	-	-	CASGLERGAAQETQYF	TGTGCTAGTGGTTTGGAAAGAGGGGCAGCGCAAGAGACCCAGTACTTC
TRBV9	TRBJ2-2	-	-	CASSVEGVVGELFF	TGTGCCAGCAGCGTAGAAGGGGTCGTCGGGGAGCTGTTTTTT
TRBV6-2/TRBV6-3	TRBJ1-5	-	-	CASSYSRGYSNQPQHF	TGTGCCAGCAGTTACTCGAGGGGATATAGCAATCAGCCCCAGCATTTT
TRBV12-3/TRBV12-4	TRBJ2-1	once	-	CASSLLRKQQFF	TGTGCCAGCAGTTTACTGCGAAAGCAGCAGTTCTTC
TRBV5-1	TRBJ2-1	-	TRBD2	CASSLGGGAGYNEQFF	TGCGCCAGCAGCTTGGGCGGGGGGGCAGGTTACAATGAGCAGTTCTTC
TRBV5-1	TRBJ2-5	-	-	CASSLAAGETQYF	TGCGCCAGCAGCTTGGCCGCGGGAGAGACCCAGTACTTC
TRBV4-1	TRBJ2-1	-	TRBD2	CASNGLASSEQFF	TGCGCCAGCAATGGACTAGCCAGCAGTGAGCAGTTCTTC
TRBV15	TRBJ2-7	-	-	CATSSRQESYEQYF	TGTGCCACCAGCTCGAGACAGGAATCCTACGAGCAGTACTTC
TRBV5-1	TRBJ2-1	-	-	CASSLGRGNEQFF	TGCGCCAGCAGCTTGGGGAGGGGCAATGAGCAGTTCTTC
TRBV10-3	TRBJ2-4	-	-	CAISSLGGPNIQYF	TGTGCCATCAGTTCCCTGGGGGGACCCAACATTCAGTACTTC
TRBV4-1	TRBJ1-5	-	-	CASSQEQRDQPQHF	TGCGCCAGCAGCCAAGAGCAGCGGGATCAGCCCCAGCATTTT
TRBV19	TRBJ2-3	-	TRBD2	CASSLSRGGRDTQYF	TGTGCCAGTAGTTTATCGCGGGGGGGCCGAGATACGCAGTATTTT
TRBV7-9	TRBJ2-7	-	TRBD1	CASTFSTGQGYEQYF	TGTGCCAGCACCTTCAGCACGGGACAGGGCTACGAGCAGTACTTC
TRBV5-1	TRBJ2-5	-	-	CASSVPLGETQYF	TGCGCCAGCAGCGTCCCGCTGGGGGAGACCCAGTACTTC
TRBV5-8	TRBJ1-5	-	TRBD1	CASSLQGALNQPQHF	TGTGCCAGCAGCTTACAGGGGGCCTTAAATCAGCCCCAGCATTTT
TRBV3-1/TRBV3-2	TRBJ2-7	-	-	CASSLRGAWQGEQYF	TGTGCCAGCAGCCTCCGGGGGGCCTGGCAGGGGGAGCAGTACTTC
TRBV7-9	TRBJ2-7	-	-	CASTKGGSSYEQYF	TGTGCCAGCACCAAAGGGGGGAGCTCCTACGAGCAGTACTTC
TRBV6-5	TRBJ2-5	-	TRBD2	CASSLGLAGAETQYF	TGTGCCAGCAGTTTAGGACTAGCGGGGGCAGAGACCCAGTACTTC
TRBV3-1/TRBV3-2	TRBJ2-7	once	TRBD1	CASSQDRGQGSYEQYF	TGTGCCAGCAGCCAAGATCGGGGACAGGGGTCCTACGAGCAGTACTTC
TRBV28	TRBJ2-7	-	TRBD1	CASRLDRVIYEQYF	TGTGCCAGCAGACTGGACAGGGTTATCTACGAGCAGTACTTC
TRBV5-1	TRBJ1-1	-	TRBD1	CASRGGTVNTEAFF	TGCGCCAGCAGGGGGGGGACAGTGAACACTGAAGCTTTCTTT
TRBV19	TRBJ1-3	-	TRBD1	CASSPGQPNTIYF	TGTGCCAGTAGCCCGGGACAGCCAAACACCATATATTTT
TRBV5-1	TRBJ2-7	-	TRBD1	CASSPLGQGLAEQYF	TGCGCCAGCAGCCCTTTGGGACAGGGGTTGGCCGAGCAGTACTTC
TRBV2	TRBJ2-5	-	-	CASSARGGRPETQYF	TGTGCCAGCAGTGCTAGGGGGGGGAGACCAGAGACCCAGTACTTC
TRBV4-1	TRBJ2-7	once	-	CASSQLSQGKYEQYF	TGCGCCAGCAGCCAATTGTCCCAGGGGAAATACGAGCAGTACTTC
TRBV3-1/TRBV3-2	TRBJ1-1	-	-	CASSQGPTSGTEAFF	TGTGCCAGCAGCCAAGGACCGACCTCGGGTACTGAAGCTTTCTTT
TRBV5-6	TRBJ2-7	-	-	CASSLEFWADRPYEQYF	TGTGCCAGCAGCTTGGAGTTCTGGGCAGACAGACCCTACGAGCAGTACTTC
TRBV5-1	TRBJ2-7	-	TRBD1	CASSFGQEISYEQYF	TGCGCCAGCAGCTTTGGACAGGAAATTTCCTACGAGCAGTACTTC
TRBV6-2/TRBV6-3	TRBJ2-7	-	-	CASSYPPRRYEQYF	TGTGCCAGCAGTTATCCCCCTCGTCGCTACGAGCAGTACTTC
TRBV5-4	TRBJ1-2	-	-	CASSLSRGVYYGYTF	TGTGCCAGCAGCTTATCCAGGGGCGTGTACTATGGCTACACCTTC
TRBV6-1	TRBJ2-4	-	-	CASSEGGGTDIQYF	TGTGCCAGCAGTGAAGGCGGAGGGACGGACATTCAGTACTTC
TRBV7-2	TRBJ2-1	-	-	CASSSSPNEQFF	TGTGCCAGCAGCTCAAGCCCCAATGAGCAGTTCTTC
TRBV7-9	TRBJ2-7	-	-	CASSGNRPTYEQYF	TGTGCCAGCAGCGGAAACCGGCCCACCTACGAGCAGTACTTC
TRBV6-6	TRBJ1-5	-	-	CASSTGGGNQPQHF	TGTGCCAGCAGCACTGGGGGCGGCAATCAGCCCCAGCATTTT
TRBV7-9	TRBJ1-6	-	-	CASSLGGTGNSPLHF	TGTGCCAGCAGCTTAGGGGGTACTGGGAATTCACCCCTCCACTTT
TRBV6-2/TRBV6-3	TRBJ1-5	-	-	CASSYGGPRQPQHF	TGTGCCAGCAGTTACGGTGGCCCGAGGCAGCCCCAGCATTTT
TRBV7-9	TRBJ2-1	-	TRBD1	CASTPPVRTGGSYNEQFF	TGTGCCAGCACCCCTCCCGTCAGGACAGGGGGGTCCTACAATGAGCAGTTCTTC
TRBV12-5	TRBJ1-5	-	-	CASGLDGVVSNQPQHF	TGTGCTAGTGGTTTGGATGGGGTTGTGAGCAATCAGCCCCAGCATTTT
TRBV5-6	TRBJ2-2	-	-	CASRKGVSGELFF	TGTGCCAGCAGAAAAGGGGTGTCCGGGGAGCTGTTTTTT
TRBV5-1	TRBJ1-3	-	-	CASSLEGGPKIGKYTIYF	TGCGCCAGCAGCTTGGAGGGGGGGCCCAAAATCGGAAAGTACACCATATATTTT
TRBV4-3	TRBJ2-5	-	-	CASSQDALKETQYF	TGCGCCAGCAGCCAAGATGCACTGAAAGAGACCCAGTACTTC
TRBV5-4	TRBJ2-3	-	TRBD2	CASSLDSGGTDTQYF	TGTGCCAGCAGCTTGGACAGCGGGGGCACAGATACGCAGTATTTT
TRBV24-1	TRBJ1-1	-	-	CATSDSRGRTEAFF	TGTGCCACCAGTGATTCTAGAGGCCGGACTGAAGCTTTCTTT
TRBV15	TRBJ2-3	-	-	CATSRVSSDTQYF	TGTGCCACCAGCAGAGTGTCGTCAGATACGCAGTATTTT